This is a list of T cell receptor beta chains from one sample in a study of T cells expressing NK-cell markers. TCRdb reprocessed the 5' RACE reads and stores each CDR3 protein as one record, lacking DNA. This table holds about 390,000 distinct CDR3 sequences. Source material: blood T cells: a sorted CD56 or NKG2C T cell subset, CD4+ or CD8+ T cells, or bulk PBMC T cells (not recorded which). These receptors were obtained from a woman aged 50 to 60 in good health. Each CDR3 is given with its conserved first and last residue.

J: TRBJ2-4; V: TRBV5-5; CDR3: CASSRDPSGIQYF
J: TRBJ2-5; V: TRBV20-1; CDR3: CSATTLIGAGDRRETQYF
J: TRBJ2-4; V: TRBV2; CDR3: CASTGLENDIQYF
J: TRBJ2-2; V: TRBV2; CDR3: CASMKDRGVNTGELFF
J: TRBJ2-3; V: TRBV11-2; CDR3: CASSRSSGGPTDTQYF
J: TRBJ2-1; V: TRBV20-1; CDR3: CSAVGTSNSYNEQFF
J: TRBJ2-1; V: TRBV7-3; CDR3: CASSLTSGKGNEQFF
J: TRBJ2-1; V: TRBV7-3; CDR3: CASSLRVVEAGTSGREQFF
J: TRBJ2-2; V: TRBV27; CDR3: CASSKEGGFFTGELFF
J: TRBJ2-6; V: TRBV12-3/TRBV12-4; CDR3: CASSPDRGRSGANVLTF
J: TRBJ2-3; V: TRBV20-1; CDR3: CSGYYPSTDTQYF
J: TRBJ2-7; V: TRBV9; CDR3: CASSVRQGPSDEQYF
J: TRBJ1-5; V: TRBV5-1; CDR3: CASSLEGGDRQPQHF
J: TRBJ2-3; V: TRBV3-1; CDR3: CASSQGPSGTPTDTQYF
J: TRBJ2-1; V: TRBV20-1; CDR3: CSARDAAGLAGVGEQFF
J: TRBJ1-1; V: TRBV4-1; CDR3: CASSQDGPGGLNTEAFF
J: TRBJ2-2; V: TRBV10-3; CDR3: CATLPGLASNTGELFF
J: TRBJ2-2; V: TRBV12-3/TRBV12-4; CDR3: CASKGPRGGTGELFF
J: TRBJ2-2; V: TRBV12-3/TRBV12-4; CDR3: CASVGLAIGELFF
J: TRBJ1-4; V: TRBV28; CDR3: CASRVQGTTNEKLFF
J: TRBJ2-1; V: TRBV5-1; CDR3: CASSQTRFREQFF
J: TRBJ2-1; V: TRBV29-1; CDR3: CSVDRGVYNEQFF
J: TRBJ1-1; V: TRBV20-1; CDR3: CSANLRGTGYEAFF
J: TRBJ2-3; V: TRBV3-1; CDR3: CASSQGGGRATQYF
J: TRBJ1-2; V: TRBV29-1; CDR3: CSVLQGHYGYTF